The source of this T cell receptor (beta chain) is a study of post-analysis software for immune sequencing data (dated by TCRdb to about 2015). Looking at the study overall: Disease courses on record covered relapsing-remitting, secondary progressive and progressive-relapsing multiple sclerosis, though some patients had no subtype annotation. The patient repertoires were set against ten to eleven previously published healthy control repertoires from donors whose ages ranged from about 6 to 26 years. A subset of samples was prepared in parallel using single-end sample barcoding, then pooled and co-amplified after Illumina adapter ligation. General findings and caveats noted by the study authors: The multiple sclerosis patient group was slightly younger than the control group. Compared with controls, multiple sclerosis patients had significantly lower normalized Chao1 diversity, a finding suggesting substantial peripheral T-cell clonal expansion. When samples were clustered directly using the F measure, samples prepared in the same batch co-clustered strongly, which prompted a batch-effect correction. Roughly 5 TRBV segments, including TRBV5-6, TRBV5-1 and TRBV20-1, were significantly more frequent in patients than controls.

Counted from cysteine to phenylalanine, this CDR3 has 12 amino acids. Only CDR3 DNA is held: 36 bases, read in frame from base 1. As encoded in the germline V gene, CDR1 is SQVTM while CDR2 is ANQGSEA. The germline ends are 12 bases apart after V is trimmed by 4 bases and J by 5 bases. This clonotype was detected a few times. It lacks a known antigen. No qualities accompany the bases; no much larger clone lies one base away. TCR beta repertoires were profiled from peripheral blood of more than ten young patients with multiple sclerosis to demonstrate the VDJtools post-analysis software. The multiple sclerosis patients were children and adolescents ranging in age from roughly 6 to 15 years. The library was made by PCR. Reads for this sample came from an Illumina HiSeq 2500. To reduce PCR and sequencing biases, unique molecular identifiers were built into the TCR beta cDNA libraries. Roughly 0.5 million cDNA molecules were obtained per 1 to 10 million input T cells, so each molecule approximated one T cell. The patient libraries were prepared and sequenced using the same protocol as the earlier healthy control dataset. Within a given batch, samples were prepared together, multiplexed and sequenced on the same HiSeq lane. In the paper's pipeline: MIGEC was used to process the raw barcoded reads, and molecular identifier groups with only a single read were discarded before consensus assembly and CDR3 extraction. VDJtools was used for post-analysis of the clonotype tables, with diversity normalized by down-sampling every dataset to the smallest sample size. In repertoire overlap clustering, CDR3 amino acid sequences, but not nucleotide sequences, were matched to correct batch-related cross-sample contamination. TCRdb reanalyzed the raw reads on its own, using fastp at Q25 for trimming and MiXCR for clone calling, and kept in-frame beta chains. Rows are combined by CDR3 protein, so each entry shows the most common genes and DNA. TCRdb's processing, not the study's, gives the V and J calls here. The sample profile shows approximately 260,000 distinct CDR3 sequences; less than 40% of them were found once. 4% to 5.5% of the sample belongs to the ten largest clones.

This TCR was sampled from a girl under 18 with multiple sclerosis. Sequencing input: blood. This sequence uses TRBV29-1 and TRBJ2-7, with the D gene uncertain. The CDR3 here reads CSVGSSGHEQYF. The nucleotides are TGCAGCGTTGGGAGCTCAGGCCACGAGCAGTACTTC.